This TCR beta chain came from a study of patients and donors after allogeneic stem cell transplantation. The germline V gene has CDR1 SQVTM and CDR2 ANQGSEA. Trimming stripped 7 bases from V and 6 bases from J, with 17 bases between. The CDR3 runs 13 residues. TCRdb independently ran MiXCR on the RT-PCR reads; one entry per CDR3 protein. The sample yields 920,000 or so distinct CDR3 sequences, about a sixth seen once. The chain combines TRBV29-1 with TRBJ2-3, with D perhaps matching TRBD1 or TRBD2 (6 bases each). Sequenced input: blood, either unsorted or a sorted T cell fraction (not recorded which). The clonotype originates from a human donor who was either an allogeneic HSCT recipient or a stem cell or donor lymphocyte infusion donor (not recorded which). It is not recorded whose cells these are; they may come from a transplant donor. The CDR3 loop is CSGRTQGTDTQYF. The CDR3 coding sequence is TGCAGCGGCAGGACCCAGGGGACTGATACGCAGTATTTT.